This TCR beta chain was sequenced during a study of blood T cell repertoires in COVID-19. Original processing notes: Amplification of reference gene primers provided the estimated nucleated cell counts. Only in-frame clones appear in the TCRdb table, and some are missing; sequencing was by immunoSEQ multiplex PCR. V and J calls and clone size are those listed in that table; D and trimming were worked out from the DNA. The sample carries fewer than 150,000 clones, 87% recorded once. The sample taken for sequencing was peripheral blood. This sequence was found in a human donor in a cohort sampled during active COVID-19.

This CDR3 reads CASSFQRNNGYTF. In DNA form, the CDR3 reads TGTGCCAGCAGTTTCCAGCGAAACAATGGCTACACCTTC. This chain links TRBV28 with TRBJ1-2; D is undetermined. The CDR3 length is 13 residues. V lost 3 bases to trimming and J lost 6 bases, with 11 bases between them. Germline loops: CDR1 MDHEN, CDR2 SYDVKM.